This T cell receptor (beta chain) was observed in a study of shared clonotypes between healthy human individuals. Sequenced by immunoSEQ multiplex PCR; TCRdb stores in-frame clones only, minus some. This table has some 2,000,000 clones, approximately 95% appearing once. The CDR3 sequence is 18 residues long. Germline values: CDR1 LGHNA, CDR2 YNFKEQ. V shed 1 base, J shed 10 bases, and the junction held 18 bases outside the gene matches. Sequences were obtained from naive CD4+ T cells sorted from blood. Sample subset: CD45RA+ positively selected. The gene calls are TRBV4-2 and TRBJ2-1; 8 bases align to TRBD2. The TCR originated in a man between 18 and 35 years old in good health. The CDR3 nucleotides are TGTGCCAGCAGCCAAGCCCAATCTACTAGCGGACCCCTAGGGGAGCAGTTCTTC. Amino acid sequence: CASSQAQSTSGPLGEQFF.